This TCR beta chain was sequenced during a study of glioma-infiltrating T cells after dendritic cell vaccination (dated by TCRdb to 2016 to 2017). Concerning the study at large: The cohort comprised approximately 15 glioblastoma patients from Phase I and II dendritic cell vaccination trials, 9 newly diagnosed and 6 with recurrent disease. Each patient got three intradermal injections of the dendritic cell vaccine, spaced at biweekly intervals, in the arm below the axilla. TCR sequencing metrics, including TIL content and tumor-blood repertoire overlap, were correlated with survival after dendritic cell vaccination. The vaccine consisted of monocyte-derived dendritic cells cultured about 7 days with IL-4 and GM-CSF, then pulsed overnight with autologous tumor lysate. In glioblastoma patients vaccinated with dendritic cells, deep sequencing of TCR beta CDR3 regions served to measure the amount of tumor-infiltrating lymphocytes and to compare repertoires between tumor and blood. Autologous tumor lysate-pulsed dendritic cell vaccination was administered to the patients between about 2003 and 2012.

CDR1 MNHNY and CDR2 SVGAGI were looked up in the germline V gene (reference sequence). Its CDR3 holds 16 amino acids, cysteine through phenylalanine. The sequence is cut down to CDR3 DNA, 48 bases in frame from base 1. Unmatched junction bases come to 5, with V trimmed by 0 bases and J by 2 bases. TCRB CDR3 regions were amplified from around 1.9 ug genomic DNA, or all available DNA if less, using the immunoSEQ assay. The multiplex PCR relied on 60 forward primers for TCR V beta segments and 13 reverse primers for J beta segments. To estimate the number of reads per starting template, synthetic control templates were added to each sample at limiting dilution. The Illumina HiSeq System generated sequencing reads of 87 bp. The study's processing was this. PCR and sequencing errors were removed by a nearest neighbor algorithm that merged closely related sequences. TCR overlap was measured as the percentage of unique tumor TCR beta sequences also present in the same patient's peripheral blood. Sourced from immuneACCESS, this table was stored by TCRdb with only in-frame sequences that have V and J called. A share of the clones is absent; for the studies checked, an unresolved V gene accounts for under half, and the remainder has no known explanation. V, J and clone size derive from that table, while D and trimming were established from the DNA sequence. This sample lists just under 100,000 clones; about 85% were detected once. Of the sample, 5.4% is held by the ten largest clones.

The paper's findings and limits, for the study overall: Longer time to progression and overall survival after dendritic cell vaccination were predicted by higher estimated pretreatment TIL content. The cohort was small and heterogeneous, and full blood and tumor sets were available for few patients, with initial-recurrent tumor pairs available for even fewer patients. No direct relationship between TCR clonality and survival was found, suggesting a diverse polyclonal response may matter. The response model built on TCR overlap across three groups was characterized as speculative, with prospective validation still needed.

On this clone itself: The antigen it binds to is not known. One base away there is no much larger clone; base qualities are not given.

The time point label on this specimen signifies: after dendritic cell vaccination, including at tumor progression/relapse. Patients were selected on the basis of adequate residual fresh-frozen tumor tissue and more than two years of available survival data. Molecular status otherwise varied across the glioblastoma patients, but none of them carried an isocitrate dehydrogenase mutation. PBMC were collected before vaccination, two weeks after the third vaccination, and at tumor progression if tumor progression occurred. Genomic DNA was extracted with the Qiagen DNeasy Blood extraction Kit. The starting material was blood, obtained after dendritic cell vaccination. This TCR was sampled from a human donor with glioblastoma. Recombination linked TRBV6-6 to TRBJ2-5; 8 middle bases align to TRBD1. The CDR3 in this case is CASSYSTGVVQETQYF. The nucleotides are TGTGCCAGCAGTTACTCGACAGGGGTGGTACAAGAGACCCAGTACTTC.